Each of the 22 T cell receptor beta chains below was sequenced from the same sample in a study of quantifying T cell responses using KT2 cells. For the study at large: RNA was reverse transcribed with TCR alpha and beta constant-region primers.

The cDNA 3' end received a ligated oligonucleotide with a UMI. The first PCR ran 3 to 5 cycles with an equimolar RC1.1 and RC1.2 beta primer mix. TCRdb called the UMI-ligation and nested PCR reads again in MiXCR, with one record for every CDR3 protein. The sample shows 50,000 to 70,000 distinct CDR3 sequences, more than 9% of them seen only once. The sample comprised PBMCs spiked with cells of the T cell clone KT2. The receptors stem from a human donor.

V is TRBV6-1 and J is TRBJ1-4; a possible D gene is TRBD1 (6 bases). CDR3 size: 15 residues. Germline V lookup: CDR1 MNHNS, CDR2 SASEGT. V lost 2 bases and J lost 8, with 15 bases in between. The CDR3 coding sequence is TGTGCCAGCAGTGAAAACAGGTCTAGGGGGGAAAAACTGTTTTTT. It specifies CASSENRSRGEKLFF.

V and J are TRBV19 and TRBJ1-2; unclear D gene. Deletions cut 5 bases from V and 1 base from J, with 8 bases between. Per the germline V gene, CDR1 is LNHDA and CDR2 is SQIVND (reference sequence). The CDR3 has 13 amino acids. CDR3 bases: TGTGCCAGTAGTCTGGGTTTTAACTATGGCTACACCTTC. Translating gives CASSLGFNYGYTF.

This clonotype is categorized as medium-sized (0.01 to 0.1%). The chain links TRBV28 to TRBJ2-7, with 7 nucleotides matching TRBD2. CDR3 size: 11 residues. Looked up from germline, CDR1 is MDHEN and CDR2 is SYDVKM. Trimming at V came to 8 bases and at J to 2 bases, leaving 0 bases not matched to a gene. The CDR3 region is CASGLAYEQYF. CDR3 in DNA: TGTGCCAGCGGACTAGCCTACGAGCAGTACTTC.

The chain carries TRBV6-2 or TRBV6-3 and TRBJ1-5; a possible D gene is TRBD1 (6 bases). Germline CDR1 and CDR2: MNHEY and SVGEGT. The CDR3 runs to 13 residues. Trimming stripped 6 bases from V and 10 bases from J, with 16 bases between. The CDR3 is CASRLGGGLPQHF. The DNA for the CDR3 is TGTGCCAGCAGGCTCGGGGGGGGGCTTCCCCAGCATTTT.

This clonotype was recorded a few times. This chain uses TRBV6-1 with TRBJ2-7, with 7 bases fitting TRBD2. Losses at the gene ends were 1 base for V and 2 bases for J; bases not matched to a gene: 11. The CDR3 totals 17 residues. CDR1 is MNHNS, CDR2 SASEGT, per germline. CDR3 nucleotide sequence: TGTGCCAGCAGTGAAGGGGTAGGGGACTACGACCCCTACGAGCAGTACTTC. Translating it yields CASSEGVGDYDPYEQYF.

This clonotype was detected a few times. CDR3 sequence (DNA): TGTGCCAGCAGCCTTGACAGCCCTTACGCGAACACCGGGGAGCTGTTTTTT. Its protein product is CASSLDSPYANTGELFF. The chain uses TRBV7-6 and TRBJ2-2; maybe TRBD1 (5 bases). This CDR3 spans 17 amino acids. V gave up 5 bases and J gave up 0 bases, with 16 bases separating them. Germline CDR1 is SGHVS and CDR2 is FNYEAQ.

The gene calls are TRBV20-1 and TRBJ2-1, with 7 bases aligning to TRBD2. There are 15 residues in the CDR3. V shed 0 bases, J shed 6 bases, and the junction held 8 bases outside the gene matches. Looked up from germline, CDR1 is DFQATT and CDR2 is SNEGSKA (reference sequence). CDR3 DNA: TGCAGTGCTAGAGAGGCCCCGGGGGGTCCCAATGAGCAGTTCTTC. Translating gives CSAREAPGGPNEQFF.

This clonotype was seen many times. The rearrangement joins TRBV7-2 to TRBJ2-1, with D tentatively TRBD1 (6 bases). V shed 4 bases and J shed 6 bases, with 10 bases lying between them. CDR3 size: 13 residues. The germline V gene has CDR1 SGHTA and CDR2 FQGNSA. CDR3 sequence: CASSSDRSNEQFF. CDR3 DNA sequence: TGTGCCAGCAGCTCAGACAGGAGCAATGAGCAGTTCTTC.

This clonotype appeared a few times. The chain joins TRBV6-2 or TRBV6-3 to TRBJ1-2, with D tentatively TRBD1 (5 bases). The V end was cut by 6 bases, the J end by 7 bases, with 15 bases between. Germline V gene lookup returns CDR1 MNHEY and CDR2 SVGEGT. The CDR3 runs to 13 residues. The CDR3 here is CASSFDSSGGYTF. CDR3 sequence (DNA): TGTGCCAGCAGCTTCGACAGTTCGGGTGGCTACACCTTC.

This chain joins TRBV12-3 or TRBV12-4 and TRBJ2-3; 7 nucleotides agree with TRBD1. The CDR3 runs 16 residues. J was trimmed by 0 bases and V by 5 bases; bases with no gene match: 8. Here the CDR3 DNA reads TGTGCCAGCAGTCCTACAGGGGCCGTTAGCACAGATACGCAGTATTTT. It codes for CASSPTGAVSTDTQYF.

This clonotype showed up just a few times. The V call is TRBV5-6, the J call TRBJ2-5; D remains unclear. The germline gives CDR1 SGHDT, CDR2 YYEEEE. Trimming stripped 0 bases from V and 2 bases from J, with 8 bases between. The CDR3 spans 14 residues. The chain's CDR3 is CASSLVVGQETQYF. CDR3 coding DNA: TGTGCCAGCAGCTTGGTCGTCGGACAAGAGACCCAGTACTTC.

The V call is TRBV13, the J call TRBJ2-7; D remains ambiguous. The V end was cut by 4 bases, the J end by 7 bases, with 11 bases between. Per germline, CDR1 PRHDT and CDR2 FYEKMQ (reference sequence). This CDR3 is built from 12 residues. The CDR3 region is CASSSMVGEQYF. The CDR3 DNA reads TGTGCCAGCAGCTCAATGGTTGGGGAGCAGTACTTC. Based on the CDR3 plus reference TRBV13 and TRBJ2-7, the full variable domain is AAGVIQSPRHLIKEKRETATLKCYPIPRHDTVYWYQQGPGQDPQFLISFYEKMQSDKGSIPDRFSAQQFSDYHSELNMSSLELGDSALYFCASSSMVGEQYFGPGTRLTVT.

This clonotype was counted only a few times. The CDR3 DNA is TGTGCCAGCAGTGCCGGCAGGATGAACACTGAAGCTTTCTTT. Residues: CASSAGRMNTEAFF. This chain connects TRBV2 to TRBJ1-1, with D uncertain. V dropped 4 bases and J dropped 0 bases, with 9 bases sitting between them. Germline lookup yields CDR1 SNHLY and CDR2 FYNNEI. The CDR3 has 14 amino acids.

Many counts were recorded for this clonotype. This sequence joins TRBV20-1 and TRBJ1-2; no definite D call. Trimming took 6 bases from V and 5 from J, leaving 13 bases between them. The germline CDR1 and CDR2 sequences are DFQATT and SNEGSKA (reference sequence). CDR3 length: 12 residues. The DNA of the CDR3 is TGCAGTGCCAAAACCACCCAATATGGCTACACCTTC. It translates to CSAKTTQYGYTF.

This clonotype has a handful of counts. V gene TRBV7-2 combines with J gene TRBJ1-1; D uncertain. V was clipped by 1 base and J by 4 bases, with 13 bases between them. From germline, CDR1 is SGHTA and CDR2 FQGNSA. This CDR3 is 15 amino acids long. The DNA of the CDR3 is TGTGCCAGCAGCTTAGTTGGCAGTTCGGGCACTGAAGCTTTCTTT. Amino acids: CASSLVGSSGTEAFF.

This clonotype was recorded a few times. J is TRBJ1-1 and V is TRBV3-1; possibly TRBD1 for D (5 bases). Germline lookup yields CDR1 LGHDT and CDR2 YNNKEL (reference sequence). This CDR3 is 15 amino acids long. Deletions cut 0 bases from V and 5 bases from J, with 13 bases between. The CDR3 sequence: CASSQDPAGNTEAFF. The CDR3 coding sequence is TGTGCCAGCAGCCAAGATCCGGCAGGGAATACTGAAGCTTTCTTT.

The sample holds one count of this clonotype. The CDR3 DNA follows: TGTGCCAGCAGTTACCGACGACAGGCGGTGTATGTCGAGGATTCACCCCTCCACTTT. Translation gives CASSYRRQAVYVEDSPLHF. The chain links TRBV6-5 to TRBJ1-6; a weak D match, TRBD1 (6 bases). V shed 2 bases and J shed 8 bases, with 25 bases lying between them. Germline CDR1 is MNHEY and CDR2 is SVGAGI. The CDR3 covers 19 residues.

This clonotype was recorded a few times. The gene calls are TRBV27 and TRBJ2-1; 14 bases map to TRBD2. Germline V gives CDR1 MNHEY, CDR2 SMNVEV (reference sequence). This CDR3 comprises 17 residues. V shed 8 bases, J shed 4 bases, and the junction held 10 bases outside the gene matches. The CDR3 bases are TGTGCCAGCCCCCGAGGACTAGCGGGAGGTGAATACAATGAGCAGTTCTTC. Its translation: CASPRGLAGGEYNEQFF.

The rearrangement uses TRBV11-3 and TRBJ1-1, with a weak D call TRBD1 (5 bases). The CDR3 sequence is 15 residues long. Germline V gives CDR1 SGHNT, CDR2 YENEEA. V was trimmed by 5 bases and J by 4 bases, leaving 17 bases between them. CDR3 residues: CASSTDPGVSTEAFF. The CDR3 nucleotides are TGTGCCAGCAGCACCGATCCGGGGGTGAGCACTGAAGCTTTCTTT.

CDR3: CASSPRRVGNEQYF. CDR3 nucleotides: TGTGCCAGCAGTCCCCGCCGGGTAGGGAACGAGCAGTACTTC. This chain connects TRBV27 to TRBJ2-7; D is undetermined. Germline assignment: CDR1 MNHEY and CDR2 SMNVEV (reference sequence). This CDR3 comprises 14 residues. V was cut by 5 bases and J by 5 bases, with 16 bases left in between.

In DNA form, the CDR3 reads TGTGCCAGCAGTTTAGCGCGACAGGGAAGAGAGAGAAACACCATATATTTT. Protein: CASSLARQGRERNTIYF. The chain is built from TRBV12-3 or TRBV12-4 and TRBJ1-3; 7 bases are shared with TRBD1. With V trimmed by 0 bases and J by 5 bases, 10 bases remained unmatched. This CDR3 is built from 17 residues.

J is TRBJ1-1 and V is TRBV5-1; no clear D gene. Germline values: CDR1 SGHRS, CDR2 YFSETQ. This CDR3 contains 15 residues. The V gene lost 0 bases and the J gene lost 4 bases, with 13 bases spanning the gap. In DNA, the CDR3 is TGCGCCAGCAGCTTGGATCGCGGGCGGGGCACTGAAGCTTTCTTT. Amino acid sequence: CASSLDRGRGTEAFF.